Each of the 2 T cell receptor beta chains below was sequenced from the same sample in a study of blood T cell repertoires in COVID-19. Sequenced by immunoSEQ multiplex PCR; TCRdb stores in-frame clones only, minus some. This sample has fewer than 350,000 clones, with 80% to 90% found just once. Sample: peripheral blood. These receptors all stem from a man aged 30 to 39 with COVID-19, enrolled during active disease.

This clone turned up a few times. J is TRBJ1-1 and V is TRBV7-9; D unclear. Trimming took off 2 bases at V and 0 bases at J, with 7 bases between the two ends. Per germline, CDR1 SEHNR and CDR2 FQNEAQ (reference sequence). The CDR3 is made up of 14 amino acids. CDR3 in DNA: TGTGCCAGCAGCTTAAACTTAATGAACACTGAAGCTTTCTTT. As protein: CASSLNLMNTEAFF.

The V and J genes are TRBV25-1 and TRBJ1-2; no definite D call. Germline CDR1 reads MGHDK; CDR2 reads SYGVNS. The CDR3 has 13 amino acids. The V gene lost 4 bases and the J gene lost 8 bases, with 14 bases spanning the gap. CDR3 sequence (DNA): TGTGCCAGCAGTGTAGAAGGACTGGGAGGCTACACCTTC. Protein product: CASSVEGLGGYTF.